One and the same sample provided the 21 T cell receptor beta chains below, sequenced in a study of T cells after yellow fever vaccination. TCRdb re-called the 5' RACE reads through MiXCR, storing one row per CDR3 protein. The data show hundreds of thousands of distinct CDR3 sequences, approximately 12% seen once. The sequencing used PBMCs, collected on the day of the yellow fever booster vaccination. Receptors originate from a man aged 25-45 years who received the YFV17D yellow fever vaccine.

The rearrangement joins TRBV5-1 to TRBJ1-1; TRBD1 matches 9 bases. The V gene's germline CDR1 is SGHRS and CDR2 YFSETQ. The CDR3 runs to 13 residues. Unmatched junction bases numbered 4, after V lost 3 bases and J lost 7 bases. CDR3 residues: CASSWDRVGEAFF. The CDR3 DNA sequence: TGCGCCAGCAGCTGGGACAGGGTGGGTGAAGCTTTCTTT.

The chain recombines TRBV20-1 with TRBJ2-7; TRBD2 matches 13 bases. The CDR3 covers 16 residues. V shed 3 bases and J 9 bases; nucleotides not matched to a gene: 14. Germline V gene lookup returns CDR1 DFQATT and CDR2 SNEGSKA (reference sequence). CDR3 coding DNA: TGCAGTGCTAGGAGACGGTGGACTAGCGGGAGTCTCGTGCAGTACTTC. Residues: CSARRRWTSGSLVQYF.

The CDR3 protein is CSAPPRGRLDEQYF. The CDR3 DNA follows: TGCAGTGCGCCCCCCAGGGGGAGGTTGGACGAGCAGTACTTC. The chain has TRBV20-1 and TRBJ2-7; possibly TRBD1 for D (7 bases). This CDR3 region has 14 residues. V gave up 6 bases and J gave up 5 bases, with 20 bases separating them. Germline-derived CDR1 and CDR2 are DFQATT and SNEGSKA (reference sequence).

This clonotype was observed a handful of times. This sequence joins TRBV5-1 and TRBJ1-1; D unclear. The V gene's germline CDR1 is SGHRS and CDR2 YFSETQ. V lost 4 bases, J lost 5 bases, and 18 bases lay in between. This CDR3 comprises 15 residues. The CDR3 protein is CASSPELRRETEAFF. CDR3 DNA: TGCGCCAGCAGCCCTGAGCTGAGAAGAGAAACTGAAGCTTTCTTT.

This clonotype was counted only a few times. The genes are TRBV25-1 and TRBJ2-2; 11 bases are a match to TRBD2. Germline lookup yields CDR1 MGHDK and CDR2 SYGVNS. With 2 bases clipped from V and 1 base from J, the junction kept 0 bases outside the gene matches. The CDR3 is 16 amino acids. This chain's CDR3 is CASSETSGGNTGELFF. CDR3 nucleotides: TGTGCCAGCAGTGAAACTAGCGGGGGGAACACCGGGGAGCTGTTTTTT.

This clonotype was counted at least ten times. The CDR3 sequence: CASSLAGGGTEAFF. CDR3 in DNA: TGCGCCAGCAGCTTGGCAGGGGGTGGCACTGAAGCTTTCTTT. The J gene is TRBJ1-1, the V gene TRBV5-1; TRBD1 matches 7 bases. V gave up 0 bases and J gave up 4 bases; unmatched junction bases: 3. The germline gives CDR1 SGHRS, CDR2 YFSETQ. This CDR3 has 14 residues.

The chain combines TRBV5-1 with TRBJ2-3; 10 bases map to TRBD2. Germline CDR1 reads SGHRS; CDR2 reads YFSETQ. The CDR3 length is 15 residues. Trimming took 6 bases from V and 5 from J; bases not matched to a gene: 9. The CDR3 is CASTSLAGVGDTQYF. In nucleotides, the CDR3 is TGCGCCAGCACCTCCCTAGCGGGAGTAGGAGATACGCAGTATTTT.

The CDR3 coding sequence is TGCAGTGCTAGCTCCGGGACAGGGGTCACCGGGGAGCTGTTTTTT. Protein sequence: CSASSGTGVTGELFF. The genes are TRBV20-1 and TRBJ2-2, with TRBD1 identical over 10 bases. After removal of 3 bases from V and 4 bases from J, the junction contained 5 bases not matched to a gene. The germline gives CDR1 DFQATT, CDR2 SNEGSKA (reference sequence). The CDR3 totals 15 residues.

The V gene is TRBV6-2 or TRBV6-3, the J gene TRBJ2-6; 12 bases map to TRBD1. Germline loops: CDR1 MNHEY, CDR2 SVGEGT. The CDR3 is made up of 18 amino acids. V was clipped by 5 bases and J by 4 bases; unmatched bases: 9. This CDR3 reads CASSPQGQGAAGANVLTF. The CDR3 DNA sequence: TGTGCCAGCAGTCCCCAGGGACAGGGGGCGGCAGGGGCCAACGTCCTGACTTTC.

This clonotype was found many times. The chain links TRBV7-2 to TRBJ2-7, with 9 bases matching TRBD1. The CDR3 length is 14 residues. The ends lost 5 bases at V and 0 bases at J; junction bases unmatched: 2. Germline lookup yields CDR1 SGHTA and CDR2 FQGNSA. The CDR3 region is CASSPQGASYEQYF. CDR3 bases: TGTGCCAGCAGCCCACAGGGGGCCTCCTACGAGCAGTACTTC. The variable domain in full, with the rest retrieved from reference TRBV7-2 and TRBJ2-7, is GAGVSQSPSNKVTEKGKDVELRCDPISGHTALYWYRQSLGQGLEFLIYFQGNSAPDKSGLPSDRFSAERTGGSVSTLTIQRTQQEDSAVYLCASSPQGASYEQYFGPGTRLTVT.

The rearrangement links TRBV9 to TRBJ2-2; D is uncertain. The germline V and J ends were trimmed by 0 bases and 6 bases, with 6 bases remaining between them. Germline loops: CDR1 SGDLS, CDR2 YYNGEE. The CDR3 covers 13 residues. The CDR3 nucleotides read TGTGCCAGCAGCGTAGAGGCGTCCGGGGAGCTGTTTTTT. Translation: CASSVEASGELFF.

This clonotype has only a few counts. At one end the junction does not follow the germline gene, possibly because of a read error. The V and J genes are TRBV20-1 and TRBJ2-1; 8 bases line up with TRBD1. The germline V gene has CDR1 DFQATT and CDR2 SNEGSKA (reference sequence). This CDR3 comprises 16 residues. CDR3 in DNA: TGCTGTGCTAGAGTTCGGACAGGGATCTCCTACAATGAGCAGTTCTTC. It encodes CCARVRTGISYNEQFF.

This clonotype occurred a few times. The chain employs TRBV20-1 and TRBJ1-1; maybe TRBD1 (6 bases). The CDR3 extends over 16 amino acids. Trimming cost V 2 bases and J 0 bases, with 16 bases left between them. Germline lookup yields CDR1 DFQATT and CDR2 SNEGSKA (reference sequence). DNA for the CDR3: TGCAGTGCTAGAAAAGGCGGGGGCTTCATGAACACTGAAGCTTTCTTT. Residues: CSARKGGGFMNTEAFF.

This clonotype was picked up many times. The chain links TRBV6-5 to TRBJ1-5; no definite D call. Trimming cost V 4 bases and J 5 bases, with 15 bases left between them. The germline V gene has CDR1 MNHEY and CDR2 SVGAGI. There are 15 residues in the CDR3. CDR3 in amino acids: CASSSLQVRDQPQHF. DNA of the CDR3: TGTGCCAGCAGTTCTCTCCAGGTGAGAGATCAGCCCCAGCATTTT.

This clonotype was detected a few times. The CDR3 region has the DNA TGTGCCAGCAGCTTGGGGACAGTCCTTCTAGCCAAAAACATTCAGTACTTC. Its protein is CASSLGTVLLAKNIQYF. The chain combines TRBV7-3 with TRBJ2-4; 7 bases are shared with TRBD1. Germline CDR1 reads SGHTA; CDR2 reads FQGTGA. The CDR3 loop spans 17 amino acids. The V and J ends lost 3 bases and 0 bases, in that order; junction bases with no gene match: 8.

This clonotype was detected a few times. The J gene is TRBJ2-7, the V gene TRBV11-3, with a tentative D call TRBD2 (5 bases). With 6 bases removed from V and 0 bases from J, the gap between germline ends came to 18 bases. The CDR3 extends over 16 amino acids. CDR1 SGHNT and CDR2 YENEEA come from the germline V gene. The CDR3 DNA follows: TGTGCCAGCAGTCACGCCGGACTCTTGTACTCCTACGAGCAGTACTTC. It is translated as CASSHAGLLYSYEQYF. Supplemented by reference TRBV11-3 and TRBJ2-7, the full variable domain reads EAGVVQSPRYKIIEKKQPVAFWCNPISGHNTLYWYLQNLGQGPELLIRYENEEAVDDSQLPKDRFSAERLKGVDSTLKIQPAELGDSAVYLCASSHAGLLYSYEQYFGPGTRLTVT.

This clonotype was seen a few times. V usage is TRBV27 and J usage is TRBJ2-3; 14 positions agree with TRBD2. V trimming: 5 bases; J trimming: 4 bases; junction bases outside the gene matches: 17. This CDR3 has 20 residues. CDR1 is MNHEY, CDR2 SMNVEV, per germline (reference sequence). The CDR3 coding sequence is TGTGCCAGCAGTGCTACGGGACTAGCGGGAGAGGTTGGAGGCTCAGATACGCAGTATTTT. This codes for CASSATGLAGEVGGSDTQYF.

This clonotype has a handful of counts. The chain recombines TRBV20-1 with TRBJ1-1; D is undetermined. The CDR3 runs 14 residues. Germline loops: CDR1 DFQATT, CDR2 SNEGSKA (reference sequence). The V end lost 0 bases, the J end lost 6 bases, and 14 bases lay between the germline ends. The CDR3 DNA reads TGCAGTGCTAGAGAGCTCTCGAGTCGCGCTGAAGCTTTCTTT. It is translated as CSARELSSRAEAFF.

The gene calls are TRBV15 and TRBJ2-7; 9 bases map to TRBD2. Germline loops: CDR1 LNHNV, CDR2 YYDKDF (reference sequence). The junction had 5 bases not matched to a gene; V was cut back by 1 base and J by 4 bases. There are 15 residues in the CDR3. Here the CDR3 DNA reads TGTGCCACCAGCAGAGGGCTAGCGGGACCATACGAGCAGTACTTC. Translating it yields CATSRGLAGPYEQYF.

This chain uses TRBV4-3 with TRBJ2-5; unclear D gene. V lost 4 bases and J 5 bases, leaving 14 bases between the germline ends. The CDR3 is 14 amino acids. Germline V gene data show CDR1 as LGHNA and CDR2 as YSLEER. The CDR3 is CASSLKAWTETQYF. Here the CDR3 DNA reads TGCGCCAGCAGCCTTAAGGCGTGGACGGAGACCCAGTACTTC.

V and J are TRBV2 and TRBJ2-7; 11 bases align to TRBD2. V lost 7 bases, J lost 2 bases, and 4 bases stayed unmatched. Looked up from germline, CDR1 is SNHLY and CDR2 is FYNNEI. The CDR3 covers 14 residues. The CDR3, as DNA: TGTGCCAGCACGACTAGCGGGATTACCTACGAGCAGTACTTC. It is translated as CASTTSGITYEQYF.